One and the same sample provided the 19 T cell receptor beta chains below, sequenced in a study of identical twins listed by TCRdb under 2016. Libraries were prepared through 5' RACE. TCRdb shows the sequencer as Illumina HiSeq 2000. TCRdb reworked the public reads: Q25 trimming with fastp, MiXCR clone assembly, productive beta chains retained. Entries that share a CDR3 protein sequence are merged under the most common genes and DNA. The table for this sample lists about 570,000 distinct CDR3 sequences; around 9.6% of them were counted only once. Of the sample, 2.5% to 3% is held by the ten largest clones. These sequences were also reported in another study, on yellow fever vaccine responses in identical twins.

Sequencing was carried out using PBMCs. The receptors shown here come from a woman in her late teens or twenties in good health.

This clonotype turned up a few times. The gene calls are TRBV2 and TRBJ2-7; maybe TRBD2 (6 bases). The CDR3 is 15 amino acids. The V gene lost 1 base and the J gene lost 2 bases, with 12 bases spanning the gap. Germline lookup yields CDR1 SNHLY and CDR2 FYNNEI. CDR3 nucleotides: TGTGCCAGCAGTGAAGGGCAGGGAGGCCCCTACGAGCAGTACTTC. Residues: CASSEGQGGPYEQYF.

J is TRBJ2-7 and V is TRBV10-3; 12 positions agree with TRBD2. The V gene end was trimmed by 1 base and the J gene end by 7 bases; junction bases not matched to a gene: 2. Germline V gene lookup returns CDR1 ENHRY and CDR2 SYGVKD. The length of the CDR3 is 14 residues. CDR3 nucleotides: TGTGCCATCAGTGAGTGGACTAGCGGGATGGAGCAGTACTTC. Protein sequence: CAISEWTSGMEQYF.

This clonotype was detected ten times or more. CDR3 residues: CASSTESGGSSYEQYF. The CDR3 DNA follows: TGCGCCAGCAGCACTGAGAGTGGAGGGAGCTCCTACGAGCAGTACTTC. This sequence joins TRBV5-1 and TRBJ2-7, with D possibly matching TRBD2 (6 bases). The V gene lost 4 bases and the J gene lost 0 bases, with 17 bases spanning the gap. The V gene's germline CDR1 is SGHRS and CDR2 YFSETQ. The CDR3 has 16 amino acids.

This clonotype turned up a few times. V and J are TRBV19 and TRBJ2-1; 9 bases line up with TRBD2. The CDR3 consists of 14 residues. Germline loops: CDR1 LNHDA, CDR2 SQIVND (reference sequence). The junction had 7 bases not matched to a gene; V was cut back by 5 bases and J by 8 bases. The CDR3 sequence: CASSAGGNEYEQFF. As DNA, the CDR3 is TGTGCCAGTAGTGCGGGAGGGAATGAGTATGAGCAGTTCTTC.

The J gene is TRBJ2-7, the V gene TRBV3-1, with unresolved D. This CDR3 is 15 amino acids long. The V end was cut by 4 bases, the J end by 4 bases, with 17 bases between. Germline V gene data show CDR1 as LGHDT and CDR2 as YNNKEL (reference sequence). This CDR3 reads CASSPQLTRNYEQYF. The CDR3 DNA follows: TGTGCCAGCAGCCCCCAACTAACCCGAAATTACGAGCAGTACTTC.

There are many counts of this clonotype. The gene calls are TRBV5-1 and TRBJ2-7, with TRBD1 matching 7 bases. The CDR3 loop spans 21 amino acids. V lost 5 bases to trimming and J lost 0 bases; unmatched junction nucleotides: 26. Germline values: CDR1 SGHRS, CDR2 YFSETQ. In DNA form, the CDR3 reads TGCGCCAGCAGTTTTGGACGGAAAGGGACAGCCAACCTCCTGAGCTCCTACGAGCAGTACTTC. It encodes CASSFGRKGTANLLSSYEQYF.

This clonotype was recorded many times. This rearrangement joins TRBV6-1 to TRBJ2-7, with TRBD2 identical over 10 bases. The ends lost 7 bases at V and 3 bases at J; junction bases unmatched: 6. The CDR3 has 14 amino acids. The V gene's germline CDR1 is MNHNS and CDR2 SASEGT. The CDR3 loop reads CASTRTSGIYEQYF. The CDR3 nucleotides read TGTGCCAGCACCCGGACTAGCGGAATCTACGAGCAGTACTTC.

This clonotype occurred a few times. The V and J genes are TRBV7-9 and TRBJ2-6; D not certain. V lost 1 base, J lost 3 bases, and 10 bases lay in between. This CDR3 has 16 amino acids. Germline V gene data show CDR1 as SEHNR and CDR2 as FQNEAQ (reference sequence). The CDR3 is CASSLEGSGGANVLTF. As DNA, the CDR3 is TGTGCCAGCAGCTTAGAAGGGTCAGGTGGGGCCAACGTCCTGACTTTC.

The chain is built from TRBV10-2 and TRBJ2-7; D is unclear. Trimming removed 6 bases at V and 0 bases at J, with 12 bases between. Germline-derived CDR1 and CDR2 are WSHSY and SAAADI. There are 14 residues in the CDR3. CDR3: CASRVERSSYEQYF. CDR3 sequence (DNA): TGCGCCAGCAGGGTGGAAAGGAGCTCCTACGAGCAGTACTTC.

This clonotype was detected many times. The junction departs from the called germline gene at one end, perhaps through a read error. This sequence joins TRBV5-1 and TRBJ2-1; D may be TRBD1 (6 bases). The CDR3 is made up of 13 amino acids. CDR1 is SGHRS, CDR2 YFSETQ, per germline. The CDR3 DNA sequence: TGTGCCAGCAGCCTGGACAGATACAATGAGCAGTTCTTC. Translated: CASSLDRYNEQFF.

This clonotype occurred many times. This sequence joins TRBV27 and TRBJ2-3; TRBD2 agrees at 13 bases. Germline V lookup: CDR1 MNHEY, CDR2 SMNVEV (reference sequence). There are 15 residues in the CDR3. V lost 6 bases to trimming and J lost 4 bases; unmatched junction nucleotides: 4. CDR3 sequence: CASRRTSGRSDTQYF. The CDR3 DNA reads TGTGCCAGCAGACGGACTAGCGGGAGATCAGATACGCAGTATTTT.

This clonotype was seen repeatedly, ten times or more. The rearrangement joins TRBV20-1 to TRBJ2-4; the match to TRBD2 covers 8 bases. V lost 0 bases and J lost 4; bases outside the gene matches: 5. Germline CDR1 is DFQATT and CDR2 is SNEGSKA (reference sequence). The CDR3 spans 15 residues. The CDR3 DNA is TGCAGTGCTAGAGATTTCCAGCGGGAGAAAAACATTCAGTACTTC. Its protein is CSARDFQREKNIQYF.

The chain is built from TRBV5-1 and TRBJ1-1; D remains unclear. Between the trimmed V and J ends, which lost 4 bases and 4 bases, there was a span of 8 bases. In germline, CDR1 is SGHRS, CDR2 YFSETQ. The CDR3 spans 12 residues. The CDR3 loop reads CASSGVSTEAFF. The CDR3 region has the DNA TGCGCCAGCAGCGGGGTTAGCACTGAAGCTTTCTTT.

This clonotype was counted a few times. This chain uses TRBV20-1 with TRBJ1-1; no clear D gene. The germline V gene encodes CDR1 DFQATT and CDR2 SNEGSKA (reference sequence). The V gene lost 8 bases and the J gene lost 8 bases, with 27 bases spanning the gap. This CDR3 is built from 15 residues. CDR3 sequence reads: CSPPARSSADVEAFF. The CDR3 DNA reads as TGCAGTCCCCCCGCGAGGAGTTCGGCCGATGTGGAAGCTTTCTTT.

V is TRBV3-1 and J is TRBJ2-7; possible D gene TRBD1, 7 bases. CDR3 length: 13 residues. V was trimmed by 3 bases and J by 5 bases, leaving 11 bases between them. From germline, CDR1 is LGHDT and CDR2 YNNKEL (reference sequence). The DNA for the CDR3 is TGTGCCAGCAGCCAGGGAGGACAGGACGAGCAGTACTTC. This encodes CASSQGGQDEQYF.

The chain recombines TRBV7-2 with TRBJ1-2; D unclear. V was shortened by 3 bases and J by 1 base, with 9 bases between the two germline ends. This CDR3 is 14 amino acids long. Per the germline V gene, CDR1 is SGHTA and CDR2 is FQGNSA. In DNA form, the CDR3 reads TGTGCCAGCAGCTTCGCGGACCATAACTATGGCTACACCTTC. Its translation is CASSFADHNYGYTF.

The chain employs TRBV7-2 and TRBJ2-1; TRBD2 might be the D (6 bases). There are 16 residues in the CDR3. Deletions cut 5 bases from V and 4 bases from J, with 18 bases between. Germline V gene lookup returns CDR1 SGHTA and CDR2 FQGNSA. The CDR3 reads CASSPGGARTYNEQFF. CDR3 nucleotide sequence: TGTGCCAGCAGCCCGGGCGGGGCTAGGACGTACAATGAGCAGTTCTTC.

This clonotype was counted a few times. The genes are TRBV20-1 and TRBJ2-1; TRBD2 aligns across 13 bases. Germline CDR1 and CDR2: DFQATT and SNEGSKA (reference sequence). This CDR3 contains 14 residues. V lost 5 bases and J lost 6; bases outside the gene matches: 4. For the CDR3, the DNA is TGCAGTGCTGGGACTAGCGGGAAATTCAATGAGCAGTTCTTC. This gives the protein CSAGTSGKFNEQFF.

This clonotype showed up just a few times. The CDR3 sequence: CASSYTSAPQETQYF. The DNA of the CDR3 is TGCGCCAGCAGCTACACTAGCGCGCCACAAGAGACCCAGTACTTC. The chain joins TRBV5-1 to TRBJ2-5, with 7 bases lining up with TRBD2. The CDR3 has 15 residues. In germline, CDR1 is SGHRS, CDR2 YFSETQ. The J segment lost 2 bases and the V segment lost 3 bases, leaving 7 bases of the junction unmatched.